This TCR beta chain is from a study of tumor T cells in aggressive B-cell lymphoma. The CDR3 is made up of 18 amino acids. V dropped 1 base and J dropped 0 bases, with 18 bases sitting between them. Per germline, CDR1 KGHSH and CDR2 LQKENI. Assay: immunoSEQ multiplex PCR; the TCRdb copy retains only in-frame clones and omits some. The sample records more than 1,500 clones, 86% being singletons. In its sample, this clone was seen once. The J gene is TRBJ2-5, the V gene TRBV18; D perhaps matches TRBD2 (6 bases). This TCR was recovered from an adult with diffuse large B cell lymphoma. Sequencing used tumor tissue. This chain's CDR3 is CASSPRVGTPFNQETQYF. The CDR3 DNA follows: TGTGCCAGCTCACCACGGGTTGGGACTCCCTTTAACCAAGAGACCCAGTACTTC.